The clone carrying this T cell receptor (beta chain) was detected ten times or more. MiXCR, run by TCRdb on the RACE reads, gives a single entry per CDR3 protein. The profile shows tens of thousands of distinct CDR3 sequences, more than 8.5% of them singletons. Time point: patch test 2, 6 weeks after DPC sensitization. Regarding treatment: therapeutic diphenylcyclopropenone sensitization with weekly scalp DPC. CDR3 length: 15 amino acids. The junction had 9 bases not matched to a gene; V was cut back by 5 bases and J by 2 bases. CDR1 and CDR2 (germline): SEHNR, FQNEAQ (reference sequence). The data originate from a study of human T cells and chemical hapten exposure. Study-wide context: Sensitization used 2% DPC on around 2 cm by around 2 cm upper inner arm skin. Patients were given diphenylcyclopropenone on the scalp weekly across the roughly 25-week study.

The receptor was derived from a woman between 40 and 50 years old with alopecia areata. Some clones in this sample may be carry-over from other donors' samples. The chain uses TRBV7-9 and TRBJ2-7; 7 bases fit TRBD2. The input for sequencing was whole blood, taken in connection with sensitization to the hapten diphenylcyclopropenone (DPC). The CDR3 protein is CASSPLGGATYEQYF. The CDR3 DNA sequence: TGTGCCAGCAGCCCCTTGGGAGGGGCGACCTACGAGCAGTACTTC. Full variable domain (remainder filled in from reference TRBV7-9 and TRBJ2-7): DTGVSQNPRHKITKRGQNVTFRCDPISEHNRLYWYRQTLGQGPEFLTYFQNEAQLEKSRLLSDRFSAERPKGSFSTLEIQRTEQGDSAMYLCASSPLGGATYEQYFGPGTRLTVT.